The 18 T cell receptor beta chains reported below all come from one sample, sequenced in a study of blood T cell repertoires in COVID-19. The method was immunoSEQ multiplex PCR; TCRdb's version includes in-frame clones alone and lacks a portion of them. The sample shows about 160,000 clones, 85% of them seen only once. Sequencing used peripheral blood. These receptors came from a human donor with acute or convalescent COVID-19. The donor label of this sample is uncertain.

As to this clone: One junction end disagrees with the germline gene, perhaps due to a read error. The chain is built from TRBV25-1 and TRBJ2-2; D may be TRBD1 (6 bases). CDR3 size: 14 residues. Germline CDR1 MGHDK, CDR2 SYGVNS. The chain's CDR3 is CASIDRSNTGKLFF. The CDR3, as DNA: TGTGCCAGCATAGACAGGTCGAACACCGGGAAGCTGTTTTTT.

The rearrangement uses TRBV28 and TRBJ2-7; 12 nucleotides line up with TRBD1. The CDR3 runs to 16 residues. CDR1 and CDR2 (germline): MDHEN, SYDVKM. Losses at the gene ends were 3 bases for V and 5 bases for J; bases not matched to a gene: 8. CDR3 bases: TGTGCCAGCAGTTTCCCCGGGACAGGGGGCTTCGACGAGCAGTACTTC. This translates into CASSFPGTGGFDEQYF.

The chain is built from TRBV2 and TRBJ2-5, with 12 bases that match TRBD2. The J segment lost 1 base and the V segment lost 6 bases, leaving 3 bases of the junction unmatched. The CDR3 extends over 15 amino acids. The germline gives CDR1 SNHLY, CDR2 FYNNEI. The CDR3: CASRLAGGSQETQYF. The CDR3 DNA is TGTGCCAGCAGACTAGCGGGGGGATCCCAAGAGACCCAGTACTTC.

This clone was seen once. The chain uses TRBV3-1 (or the pseudogene TRBV3-2) and TRBJ1-3; 8 bases line up with TRBD1. This CDR3 comprises 16 residues. The trim removed 4 bases at V and 4 bases at J, leaving 9 bases unmatched. The germline V gene encodes CDR1 LGHDT and CDR2 YNNKEL (reference sequence). The CDR3 bases are TGTGCCAGCAGCCTAAACAGGGGGACGGGCGGAAACACCATATATTTT. Translated, it gives CASSLNRGTGGNTIYF.

This clone appeared a single time. The chain employs TRBV19 and TRBJ2-3; maybe TRBD2 (6 bases). This CDR3 contains 14 residues. Germline CDR1 LNHDA, CDR2 SQIVND (reference sequence). Trimming shortened V by 5 bases and J by 3 bases, and 12 bases separated the two germline ends. The CDR3 DNA reads TGTGCCAGTAGTCGGACTATTTCTACAGATACGCAGTATTTT. It translates to CASSRTISTDTQYF.

The chain links TRBV5-4 to TRBJ2-5; a possible D gene is TRBD1 (6 bases). Looked up from germline, CDR1 is SGHNT and CDR2 is YYREEE (reference sequence). CDR3 size: 16 residues. V was pared by 5 bases and J by 2 bases, with 19 bases between. CDR3 residues: CASSFGGSLDQETQYF. In DNA form, the CDR3 reads TGTGCCAGCAGTTTTGGGGGCAGTCTTGATCAAGAGACCCAGTACTTC.

About this clone: The same CDR3 also results from other DNA sequences found in this sample. The rearrangement links TRBV20-1 to TRBJ1-4; the D gene is possibly TRBD1 (5 bases). The CDR3 is 11 residues long. Germline V gives CDR1 DFQATT, CDR2 SNEGSKA (reference sequence). Trimming took 4 bases from V and 8 from J, leaving 8 bases between them. CDR3 residues: CSATPGEKLFF. The CDR3 DNA is TGCAGTGCTACTCCAGGGGAAAAACTGTTTTTT.

The V and J genes are TRBV6-5 and TRBJ2-7; 8 nucleotides line up with TRBD1. Losses at the gene ends were 7 bases for V and 4 bases for J; bases not matched to a gene: 9. The CDR3 sequence is 14 residues long. Germline V gene lookup returns CDR1 MNHEY and CDR2 SVGAGI. In DNA, the CDR3 is TGTGCCAGCAACCGGGACAGGCTTTCGTACGAGCAGTACTTC. Its protein product is CASNRDRLSYEQYF.

The gene calls are TRBV9 and TRBJ1-4, with TRBD1 matching over 8 bases. There are 15 residues in the CDR3. V trimming: 1 base; J trimming: 7 bases; junction bases outside the gene matches: 6. Per the germline V gene, CDR1 is SGDLS and CDR2 is YYNGEE. Here the CDR3 DNA reads TGTGCCAGCAGCGTACAGGGGGCAGTGGGTGAAAAACTGTTTTTT. Residues: CASSVQGAVGEKLFF.

This chain connects TRBV11-2 to TRBJ1-4; possible D gene TRBD1, 5 bases. Trimming cost V 5 bases and J 7 bases, with 14 bases left between them. The CDR3 runs 14 residues. Germline loops: CDR1 SGHAT, CDR2 FQNNGV. The chain's CDR3 is CASSPGGIGEKLFF. CDR3 nucleotides: TGTGCCAGCAGCCCCGGGGGGATTGGTGAAAAACTGTTTTTT.

V is TRBV9 and J is TRBJ1-1; D may be TRBD1 (5 bases). The CDR3 sequence is 12 residues long. Germline assignment: CDR1 SGDLS and CDR2 YYNGEE. V was trimmed by 3 bases and J by 10 bases, leaving 13 bases between them. The CDR3 DNA is TGTGCCAGCAGCGCTTCAGGGAAGAGAGCTTTCTTT. Translation: CASSASGKRAFF.

This clone occurred once. The rearrangement joins TRBV7-9 to TRBJ1-1; D ambiguous. Looked up from germline, CDR1 is SEHNR and CDR2 is FQNEAQ (reference sequence). Trimming left V 8 bases short and J 0 bases short, with 7 bases between. The CDR3 has 12 residues. CDR3 coding DNA: TGTGCCAGCGAGGGCCTGAACACTGAAGCTTTCTTT. As protein: CASEGLNTEAFF.

The V gene is TRBV7-7, the J gene TRBJ1-5, with D unclear. The CDR3 has 13 amino acids. The germline V gene has CDR1 SSHAT and CDR2 FNYEAQ (reference sequence). Trimming cost V 0 bases and J 4 bases, with 4 bases left between them. The DNA for the CDR3 is TGTGCCAGCAGCTTAGCCCGGAATCAGCCCCAGCATTTT. Encoded protein: CASSLARNQPQHF.

V usage is TRBV30 and J usage is TRBJ1-5, with TRBD1 matching over 7 bases. Per germline, CDR1 GTSNPN and CDR2 SVGIG (reference sequence). With V trimmed by 3 bases and J by 10 bases, 9 bases remained unmatched. This CDR3 has 13 amino acids. The CDR3 DNA is TGTGCCTGGAGCGACAGGGTCAGAGATCCCCAGCATTTT. This codes for CAWSDRVRDPQHF.

The V gene is TRBV6-6, the J gene TRBJ1-3; 9 bases agree with TRBD1. The V gene end was trimmed by 2 bases and the J gene end by 14 bases; junction bases not matched to a gene: 7. In germline, CDR1 is MNHNY, CDR2 SVGAGI (reference sequence). The CDR3 loop spans 13 amino acids. The CDR3 reads CASSYPGTGPVYF. Here the CDR3 DNA reads TGTGCCAGCAGTTACCCCGGGACAGGGCCGGTATATTTT.

The chain employs TRBV6-5 and TRBJ1-1; 8 bases agree with TRBD1. The CDR3 loop spans 12 amino acids. The V gene's germline CDR1 is MNHEY and CDR2 SVGAGI. J was trimmed by 11 bases and V by 6 bases; bases with no gene match: 8. The CDR3 loop is CASSLRGLEAFF. CDR3 sequence (DNA): TGTGCCAGCAGCCTCAGGGGGCTAGAGGCTTTCTTT.

The V call is TRBV11-2, the J call TRBJ2-6; the D gene is possibly TRBD2 (6 bases). The ends were cut back, 5 bases at V and 5 bases at J, with 16 bases in the middle. Germline CDR1 is SGHAT and CDR2 is FQNNGV. The CDR3 loop spans 16 amino acids. The CDR3 DNA is TGTGCCAGCAGCCTTCGGGAGTTCATTTGGGCCAACGTCCTGACTTTC. Translation gives CASSLREFIWANVLTF.

V is TRBV7-2 and J is TRBJ1-2, with 9 bases that match TRBD1. V lost 3 bases and J lost 4; bases outside the gene matches: 9. CDR3 length equals 16 residues. The germline V gene has CDR1 SGHTA and CDR2 FQGNSA. The CDR3 nucleotides are TGTGCCAGCAGCTTTACCGGACAGGGGAGGATCTATGGCTACACCTTC. Protein: CASSFTGQGRIYGYTF.